This T cell receptor (beta chain) is from a study of CD8+ T cells in alopecia areata. With regard to this clone: Its antigen is unidentified.

The germline V gene has CDR1 GTSNPN and CDR2 SVGIG (reference sequence). The CDR3 consists of 15 residues. Trimming pared 1 base from V and 4 bases from J, leaving 16 bases between. RNA was isolated and reverse transcribed to cDNA, the sequencing template. TCRdb's table, derived via immunoSEQ multiplex PCR, lists solely in-frame clones and lacks some. The sample carries about 160,000 clones, around 47% recorded once. Study-level points and caveats: Clonality exceeded that of normal scalp in lesional scalp, most notably in alopecia totalis/universalis.

Sequencing was carried out using CD4+ T cells sorted from blood. The sequence was collected from a human donor with alopecia areata. The rearrangement joins TRBV30 to TRBJ1-2; possibly TRBD1 for D (6 bases). The CDR3 bases are TGTGCCTGGAGTGACACGGAGAGGGGGGCCTATGGCTACACCTTC. Residues: CAWSDTERGAYGYTF.